The present TCR beta chain was sequenced within a study of cytomegalovirus exposure and HLA in healthy donors. PCR used 60 Vbeta primers and 13 Jbeta primers. The data were produced by immunoSEQ multiplex PCR, yet TCRdb's version contains in-frame clones alone and is incomplete. The data show about 180,000 clones, around 72% seen once. The sequencing input was PBMCs. The TCR was taken from a woman aged 50 to 60 in good health and CMV-seropositive.

DNA for the CDR3: TGTGCCAGCAGCTTAACGTCTCCGAGCGAGCAGTACTTC. The encoded protein is CASSLTSPSEQYF. The rearrangement links TRBV7-8 to TRBJ2-7; D remains unclear. Germline V gene lookup returns CDR1 SGHVS and CDR2 FQNEAQ. This CDR3 has 13 amino acids. V was shortened by 2 bases and J by 6 bases, with 11 bases between the two germline ends.